What follows describes a single T cell receptor (delta chain). Its antigen is unknown. Since a much larger clone is just one base distant, this may be a read error. Other DNA sequences from this sample encode an identical CDR3 as well. cDNA was generated in one tube by template-switch reverse transcription with TRGC- and TRDC-specific primers, using SuperScript II. The TRGC primer was designed so that it would bind both of the constant genes TRGC1 and TRGC2. The KAPA Real-Time Library Amplification Kit was used for TRG and TRD amplification, and AMPure XP bead purification was performed between steps. Index PCR with the Nextera XT Index Kit was used to add Illumina sequencing adapters. An Illumina MiSeq with the V2 300 kit was used to sequence the TRG and TRD amplicons, producing 150 bp paired-end reads. The study's processing was this. Before any further analysis, FastQC version 0.11.8 was used to assess read quality. Reads were mapped to GenBank TRG or TRD reference genes, and MiXCR version 3.0.3 was used to assemble CDR3 sequences. MiXCR defaults were kept, except that TRDD gene segments were assembled using 3 rather than 5 consecutive nucleotides. N additions, CDR3 length, J segment length and clonotype sharing between samples were computed with VDJtools version 1.2.1. CDR3 sequences that were out of frame or contained stop codons were removed from the analysis. Infant repertoires were assessed for overlap with previously published fetal, cord blood and adult blood Vgamma9Vdelta2 repertoires. The public reads were reprocessed by TCRdb using CATT, and rows of matching DNA were later combined. The V and J calls and clone size are TCRdb's, not the authors'. The sample table records roughly 900 delta-chain clones; roughly 21% of these occur just once. Clones ranked in the top ten supply roughly 14% of the sample.

The sample comes from a study of Vγ9Vδ2 T cells in congenital toxoplasmosis (dated by TCRdb to 2020 to 2022). Broadly, across the study: IgG, IgM and IgA serology, Western blot and an in-house interferon-gamma release assay were used to diagnose congenital toxoplasmosis. Gamma and delta chain CDR3 repertoires of sorted blood gammadelta T cells were compared between congenitally T. gondii-infected and uninfected infants. Repertoires were sequenced from infants at 2 months after birth and at 1 year of age. TCR sequencing was performed on about 5 infected and 10 uninfected infants at 2 months and on 3 infected and 4 uninfected infants at 1 year.

CDR1 and CDR2 (TSWWSYY, QGS) derive from the germline V gene. Inclusive of the bounding cysteine and phenylalanine, the CDR3 is 19 residues long. The sequence is cut down to CDR3 DNA, 57 bases in frame from base 1. The same treatment, consisting of spiramycin and/or pyrimethamine plus sulfadiazine plus folinic acid, was given to mothers of infected and uninfected infants alike. Every infant, whether infected or uninfected, was delivered at term, after more than 37 weeks of gestation. About 0.95 mL of blood was turned into PBMCs through Lymphoprep gradient centrifugation, and the PBMCs were then cryopreserved in liquid nitrogen and sent to Belgium. After thawing, the PBMCs were labeled with Zombie NIR viability dye and stained with antibodies against CD3, TCR gammadelta, Vgamma9 and Vdelta2. A FACSAria III was used to sort CD3+ TCRgammadelta+ T cells, reaching a mean purity of about 98%. The RNeasy Micro Kit was used to isolate RNA from around 10,000 sorted gammadelta T cells per sample. The infants were born to mothers who were enrolled with primary T. gondii infection during pregnancy. Peripheral blood was collected from the infants at an outpatient microbiology and virology center in Pavia, Italy.

The paper as a whole reports these results and caveats: At 2 months, TRGV9 and TRDV2 CDR3s of infected infants appeared to carry fewer N additions than uninfected infants, especially TRDV2-TRDJ1 sequences. Germline-encoded fetal-type TRDV2 CDR3 sequences seemed more prevalent in infected than uninfected approximately 2-month-old infants, suggesting an in utero expansion footprint. Two months was the earliest age with enough suitable sample material for TCR repertoire analysis, so newborn repertoires were not sequenced. At 1 year of age, repertoire differences between infected and uninfected infants were less clear than at 2 months. A public TRGV9 clonotype was highly prevalent in both infected and uninfected infants.

The chain couples TRDV1 to TRDJ1; the D segment is perhaps TRDD2 or TRDD3, each sharing 6 matched bases. This receptor was taken from a child under 10 years old born to a mother with Toxoplasma gondii infection during pregnancy, either congenitally infected or uninfected (not recorded which). The sequencing sample was made of gamma-delta T cells from blood. This receptor has the CDR3 CALGEPVFLHVLGPDKLIF. The nucleotide sequence reads as follows: TGTGCTCTGGGGGAACCTGTCTTCCTCCATGTACTGGGCCCCGATAAACTCATCTTT.